This T cell receptor (beta chain) was observed in a study of Ad26.COV2.S vaccination and SARS-CoV-2 variants. Repertoires were generated with immunoSEQ multiplex PCR, while TCRdb's copy carries only in-frame clones and drops some. Of hundreds of thousands of clones in the sample, about 87% were seen once. Germline trimming cut 0 bases from V and 7 bases from J; bases unmatched to any gene: 3. CDR3 length: 14 residues. CDR1 is SGHRS, CDR2 YFSETQ, per germline. Documented treatment: around 19 received Ad26.COV2.S at low or high dose, single or two shots; roughly 5 received placebo; per-sample allocation not given. Day 63 after the first injection of vaccine or placebo was the sampling time. Comment on this clone: Its target is unknown.

General study points: Spike-specific TCR breadth was greater after Ad26.COV2.S than placebo. Total T cell responses may have been underestimated by the TCR breadth and depth analyses. Measurement of non-spike TCR breadth gave similar results in vaccine and placebo recipients.

The sequencing here drew on peripheral blood, taken in a trial of Ad26.COV2.S vaccine versus placebo. The source is a person between 18 and 59 years old who received the Ad26.COV2.S COVID-19 vaccine or a placebo. V usage is TRBV5-1 and J usage is TRBJ1-2; 10 positions agree with TRBD1. CDR3 residues: CASSLGQGASGYTF. The CDR3 coding sequence is TGCGCCAGCAGCTTGGGACAGGGGGCAAGTGGCTACACCTTC.